What follows are 19 T cell receptor beta chains derived from one specimen sequenced in a study of T cells in Graves' hyperthyroidism and ophthalmopathy. There were TCR beta CDR3 regions amplified from RNA transcripts. The TCR CDR3 first-round RT-PCR relied on the HTBI primer set. TCRdb itself ran the multiplex PCR reads through MiXCR, one entry per CDR3 protein. The table lists around 600,000 distinct CDR3 sequences, around 16% of them singletons. Sequencing was carried out using blood. These receptors all stem from a middle-aged woman with Graves' ophthalmopathy.

This clonotype appeared a few times. The chain joins TRBV3-1 to TRBJ1-1, with D hard to call. Trimming stripped 4 bases from V and 5 bases from J, with 11 bases between. This CDR3 spans 13 amino acids. In germline, CDR1 is LGHDT, CDR2 YNNKEL (reference sequence). CDR3 in DNA: TGTGCCAGCAGCCGCCTCGCGTGGACTGAAGCTTTCTTT. It translates to CASSRLAWTEAFF.

The chain carries TRBV20-1 and TRBJ1-1; 11 bases agree with TRBD1. Looked up from germline, CDR1 is DFQATT and CDR2 is SNEGSKA (reference sequence). The CDR3 is 18 residues long. V was clipped by 0 bases and J by 0 bases; unmatched bases: 9. The DNA of the CDR3 is TGCAGTGCTAGAGATCCCATCCGGGACAGGGGGGTGAACACTGAAGCTTTCTTT. Translation gives CSARDPIRDRGVNTEAFF.

The table lists this clonotype with many counts. The chain combines TRBV11-2 with TRBJ2-7; TRBD2 agrees at 8 bases. Germline CDR1 is SGHAT and CDR2 is FQNNGV. J gave up 9 bases and V 5 bases, and 15 bases lay outside the gene matches. CDR3 length equals 15 residues. The CDR3 sequence: CASSTLAGPFRVQYF. CDR3 coding DNA: TGTGCCAGCAGCACCTTAGCGGGACCCTTCCGGGTGCAGTACTTC. Together with reference TRBV11-2 and TRBJ2-7, the CDR3 gives the full variable domain: EAGVAQSPRYKIIEKRQSVAFWCNPISGHATLYWYQQILGQGPKLLIQFQNNGVVDDSQLPKDRFSAERLKGVDSTLKIQPAKLEDSAVYLCASSTLAGPFRVQYFGPGTRLTVT.

This clonotype was found many times. V and J are TRBV2 and TRBJ2-7, with D possibly called TRBD1 or TRBD2 (5 bases each). Germline lookup yields CDR1 SNHLY and CDR2 FYNNEI. Trimming removed 4 bases from V and 6 bases from J, with 16 bases in between. CDR3 length: 14 amino acids. The CDR3 loop reads CASSVEGSLREQYF. CDR3 sequence (DNA): TGTGCCAGCAGTGTCGAGGGGTCCCTACGCGAGCAGTACTTC.

This clonotype was observed many times. V usage is TRBV12-3 or TRBV12-4 and J usage is TRBJ2-3; D remains unclear. The CDR3 consists of 13 residues. V lost 5 bases and J 1 base, leaving 7 bases between the germline ends. CDR3 in amino acids: CASSARRTDTQYF. The CDR3 nucleotides are TGTGCCAGCAGTGCGAGGCGCACAGATACGCAGTATTTT.

Only a few counts were recorded for this clonotype. V is TRBV14 and J is TRBJ2-3; 13 bases fit TRBD2. Per germline, CDR1 SGHDN and CDR2 FVKESK. The V and J ends lost 5 bases and 8 bases, in that order; junction bases with no gene match: 13. This CDR3 contains 17 residues. CDR3 loop: CASSKAYPGLAGVTQYF. As DNA, the CDR3 is TGTGCCAGCAGCAAAGCCTACCCAGGACTAGCGGGGGTTACGCAGTATTTT.

J is TRBJ2-7 and V is TRBV28; possibly TRBD2 for D (6 bases). Germline assignment: CDR1 MDHEN and CDR2 SYDVKM. The V end was cut by 4 bases, the J end by 0 bases, with 13 bases between. The CDR3 is made up of 15 amino acids. The CDR3 reads CASSSASETSYEQYF. DNA of the CDR3: TGTGCCAGCAGTTCGGCTAGCGAGACCTCCTACGAGCAGTACTTC.

V gene TRBV7-2 combines with J gene TRBJ1-4; D remains unclear. The CDR3 spans 16 residues. V was cut by 0 bases and J by 4 bases, with 12 bases left in between. The germline CDR1 and CDR2 sequences are SGHTA and FQGNSA. As DNA, the CDR3 is TGTGCCAGCAGCTTAGCAGGTCAAACGAATAATGAAAAACTGTTTTTT. It specifies CASSLAGQTNNEKLFF. The variable domain in full, completed from reference TRBV7-2 and TRBJ1-4, reads GAGVSQSPSNKVTEKGKDVELRCDPISGHTALYWYRQSLGQGLEFLIYFQGNSAPDKSGLPSDRFSAERTGGSVSTLTIQRTQQEDSAVYLCASSLAGQTNNEKLFFGSGTQLSVL.

The table lists this clonotype with many counts. The chain carries TRBV12-3 or TRBV12-4 and TRBJ1-4; D call uncertain. Trimming removed 6 bases from V and 7 bases from J, with 21 bases in between. The CDR3 runs 16 residues. CDR3 sequence reads: CASSQKRPPGSEKLFF. CDR3 sequence (DNA): TGTGCCAGCAGCCAAAAACGACCCCCGGGGAGTGAAAAACTGTTTTTT.

There are many counts of this clonotype. The V call is TRBV7-2, the J call TRBJ2-5; TRBD2 matches 14 bases. Germline V gene data show CDR1 as SGHTA and CDR2 as FQGNSA. The CDR3 is 15 amino acids. The junction had 3 bases not matched to a gene; V was cut back by 5 bases and J by 4 bases. The CDR3 reads CASSTGLAGVETQYF. DNA of the CDR3: TGTGCCAGCAGCACGGGACTAGCGGGGGTAGAGACCCAGTACTTC.

Ten or more counts support this clonotype. This sequence joins TRBV18 and TRBJ2-7; D perhaps matches TRBD2 (5 bases). Trimming left V 4 bases short and J 7 bases short, with 14 bases between. The CDR3 has 13 amino acids. Germline V gives CDR1 KGHSH, CDR2 LQKENI. This chain's CDR3 is CASSLSARREQYF. The DNA for the CDR3 is TGTGCCAGCTCACTTTCGGCCCGGAGGGAGCAGTACTTC.

This clonotype has a count of ten or more. The chain recombines TRBV11-2 with TRBJ2-3; tentative D call: TRBD1 (6 bases). V was cut by 5 bases and J by 8 bases, with 20 bases left in between. CDR1 and CDR2 from the germline V gene are SGHAT and FQNNGV. The length of the CDR3 is 15 residues. CDR3 DNA: TGTGCCAGCAGCCCCGGGGCAGGGGACGTAGGTACGCAGTATTTT. Translation: CASSPGAGDVGTQYF.

This clonotype was recorded many times. The chain employs TRBV2 and TRBJ1-5; TRBD1 is a possible D gene (5 bases). V shed 0 bases and J shed 5 bases, with 20 bases lying between them. Germline CDR1 SNHLY, CDR2 FYNNEI. The CDR3 is 18 amino acids. Here the CDR3 reads CASSEALRGVGRHQPQHF. The CDR3 DNA follows: TGTGCCAGCAGTGAAGCGCTAAGAGGGGTCGGCCGGCATCAGCCCCAGCATTTT.

This chain joins TRBV19 and TRBJ1-5, with 7 bases identical to TRBD1. This CDR3 spans 14 amino acids. Germline CDR1 is LNHDA and CDR2 is SQIVND (reference sequence). Losses at the gene ends were 5 bases for V and 5 bases for J; bases not matched to a gene: 6. The CDR3 DNA reads as TGTGCCAGTAGTCCGACAGGGCAGGATCAGCCCCAGCATTTT. Amino acids: CASSPTGQDQPQHF.

The chain combines TRBV6-1 with TRBJ1-2; D is undetermined. The CDR3 extends over 12 amino acids. V was clipped by 11 bases and J by 11 bases, with 21 bases between them. Germline V gives CDR1 MNHNS, CDR2 SASEGT. The CDR3 DNA is TGTGCCTCCTCGGACTCTACTCCTAGATACACCTTC. Amino acid sequence: CASSDSTPRYTF.

This clonotype was seen ten or more times. This chain uses TRBV18 with TRBJ2-4, with D tentatively TRBD1 (6 bases). Germline CDR1 reads KGHSH; CDR2 reads LQKENI. The CDR3 length is 14 residues. Trimming took off 3 bases at V and 5 bases at J, with 11 bases between the two ends. In DNA form, the CDR3 reads TGTGCCAGCTCACCCCGGGACAAAGAAAACATTCAGTACTTC. Its protein product is CASSPRDKENIQYF.

This clonotype was observed many times. The rearrangement uses TRBV2 and TRBJ2-1; D is unresolved. The length of the CDR3 is 13 residues. CDR1 is SNHLY and CDR2 is FYNNEI in the germline V gene. With 2 bases removed from V and 4 bases from J, the gap between germline ends came to 6 bases. The CDR3 sequence is CASSESLYNEQFF. CDR3 bases: TGTGCCAGCAGTGAAAGTCTGTACAATGAGCAGTTCTTC.

This clonotype turned up a few times. The V gene is TRBV28, the J gene TRBJ1-4; no clear D gene. Trimming removed 7 bases at V and 0 bases at J, with 12 bases between. CDR1 is MDHEN and CDR2 is SYDVKM in the germline V gene. This CDR3 is built from 15 residues. As DNA, the CDR3 is TGTGCCAGCAACCGAGGAGCCGCAACTAATGAAAAACTGTTTTTT. Protein: CASNRGAATNEKLFF.

There are many counts of this clonotype. The chain carries TRBV28 and TRBJ1-2; 7 positions agree with TRBD1. The CDR3 extends over 14 amino acids. Unmatched junction bases numbered 12, after V lost 6 bases and J lost 8 bases. The germline gives CDR1 MDHEN, CDR2 SYDVKM. The CDR3 here is CASSIGQGVDGYTF. The CDR3 DNA reads as TGTGCCAGCAGCATCGGGCAGGGGGTAGACGGCTACACCTTC.